There are a few counts of the clone carrying this T cell receptor beta chain. Its antigen is undetermined. Treatment of the sample: oral pan-JAK inhibitor, 5-10 mg twice daily. The data belong to a study of CD8+ T cells in alopecia areata. Broader study findings: Patients displayed less clarity in TCR sharing than mice, a finding possibly related to HLA.

This CDR3 spans 14 amino acids. Germline CDR1 reads SGHTA; CDR2 reads FQGNSA. V lost 8 bases to trimming and J lost 5 bases; unmatched junction nucleotides: 11. RNA extraction and reverse transcription yielded cDNA as sequencing template. Libraries were prepared by immunoSEQ multiplex PCR; TCRdb keeps only in-frame clonotypes and omits some of them. The sample comprises around 210,000 clones, roughly 64% of which are singletons, and 4% to 5% rests with the top ten. The chain combines TRBV7-2 with TRBJ2-5; TRBD2 matches at 7 bases. Sequenced material: CD4+ T cells sorted from blood, taken at week 4, from a patient treated with tofacitinib. The clonotype originates from a human donor with alopecia areata. CDR3 loop: CASDLAAPGETQYF. For the CDR3, the DNA is TGTGCCAGCGATCTAGCGGCGCCCGGGGAGACCCAGTACTTC.